The 25 T cell receptor beta chains below come from one sample, sequenced in a study of T cells in Graves' hyperthyroidism and ophthalmopathy. Amplification of TCR beta CDR3 regions was performed using RNA transcripts as template. TCR CDR3 regions were first amplified by RT-PCR with HTBI primers. TCRdb re-called the multiplex PCR reads through MiXCR, storing one row per CDR3 protein. The data contain 460,000 or so distinct CDR3 sequences, 13% to 15% of them singletons. Material: blood. The receptor set was obtained from a woman aged 18-30 years with Graves' hyperthyroidism.

This clonotype appeared many times. The rearrangement links TRBV30 to TRBJ1-3; 8 positions match TRBD1. The germline V gene encodes CDR1 GTSNPN and CDR2 SVGIG (reference sequence). The CDR3 contains 13 residues. The ends lost 5 bases at V and 4 bases at J; junction bases unmatched: 4. The CDR3 region has the DNA TGTGCCTGGGGCAGGACAGGGGGAAACACCATATATTTT. Protein sequence: CAWGRTGGNTIYF.

V usage is TRBV20-1 and J usage is TRBJ2-7; 9 nucleotides match TRBD2. Looked up from germline, CDR1 is DFQATT and CDR2 is SNEGSKA (reference sequence). The CDR3 spans 14 residues. J gave up 2 bases and V 3 bases, and 5 bases lay outside the gene matches. The CDR3 sequence: CSASVREGTYEQYV. The CDR3 coding sequence is TGCAGTGCTAGTGTGCGGGAGGGGACCTACGAGCAGTACGTC.

At least ten counts were recorded for this clonotype. This chain links TRBV6-1 with TRBJ2-7; D is possibly TRBD1 (5 bases). The CDR3 is made up of 11 amino acids. Trimming pared 8 bases from V and 5 bases from J, leaving 10 bases between. Germline V gene sequence: CDR1 MNHNS, CDR2 SASEGT. The CDR3 reads CASGQGNEQYV. Here the CDR3 DNA reads TGTGCCAGCGGACAAGGGAACGAGCAGTACGTC.

This clonotype was observed at least ten times. V is TRBV20-1 and J is TRBJ2-1; 10 bases line up with TRBD2. The germline gives CDR1 DFQATT, CDR2 SNEGSKA (reference sequence). The CDR3 is 17 residues long. Trimming took 2 bases from V and 10 from J; bases not matched to a gene: 17. Here the CDR3 DNA reads TGCAGTGCTAGAAGGTGGCGCCTAGCGGGGGCAGGGGGGGAGCAGTTCTTC. As protein: CSARRWRLAGAGGEQFF.

This clonotype was seen repeatedly, ten times or more. This chain joins TRBV12-3 or TRBV12-4 and TRBJ1-1; tentative D call: TRBD1 (6 bases). The CDR3 extends over 16 amino acids. V lost 2 bases to trimming and J lost 5 bases, with 18 bases between them. CDR3 DNA sequence: TGTGCCAGCAGTTTAAGGGGGGCGCATTGGGGAACTGAAGCTTTCTTT. As protein: CASSLRGAHWGTEAFF.

This chain connects TRBV25-1 to TRBJ2-1; the D gene is possibly TRBD2 (6 bases). CDR3 length: 14 residues. Germline assignment: CDR1 MGHDK and CDR2 SYGVNS. V was clipped by 3 bases and J by 6 bases, with 12 bases between them. DNA for the CDR3: TGTGCCAGCAGTGACCGAGTGGAGGGCAATGAGCAGTTCTTC. This sequence encodes CASSDRVEGNEQFF.

This clonotype was recorded at least ten times. The chain carries TRBV3-1 and TRBJ1-4; D may be TRBD1 (5 bases). Germline V gene lookup returns CDR1 LGHDT and CDR2 YNNKEL (reference sequence). CDR3 length equals 13 residues. Deletions cut 3 bases from V and 11 bases from J, with 13 bases between. CDR3 sequence reads: CASSQAGLGKLFF. CDR3 DNA sequence: TGTGCCAGCAGCCAGGCAGGGCTTGGGAAACTGTTTTTT.

This clonotype was observed many times. The chain links TRBV10-2 to TRBJ2-7, with 13 bases aligning to TRBD2. The CDR3 is 17 amino acids. Germline V lookup: CDR1 WSHSY, CDR2 SAAADI. V shed 3 bases and J 3 bases; nucleotides not matched to a gene: 8. The CDR3, as DNA: TGCGCCAGCAGTGATACTAGGACTAGCGGGAGAGGCTACGAGCAGTACGTC. It is translated as CASSDTRTSGRGYEQYV.

Many counts were recorded for this clonotype. The chain carries TRBV7-3 and TRBJ1-1; tentative D call: TRBD1 (6 bases). V dropped 4 bases and J dropped 7 bases, with 13 bases sitting between them. This CDR3 contains 13 residues. CDR1 SGHTA and CDR2 FQGTGA come from the germline V gene. The CDR3 nucleotides read TGTGCCAGCAGCTCAGTTCCGGACAGTGAAGCTTTCTTT. Its protein product is CASSSVPDSEAFF. The full variable domain, rest sourced from reference TRBV7-3 and TRBJ1-1, is GAGVSQTPSNKVTEKGKYVELRCDPISGHTALYWYRQSLGQGPEFLIYFQGTGAADDSGLPNDRFFAVRPEGSVSTLKIQRTERGDSAVYLCASSSVPDSEAFFGQGTRLTVV.

This clonotype was seen more than once but under ten times. The V gene is TRBV7-9, the J gene TRBJ2-5, with 7 bases identical to TRBD1. CDR3 length equals 15 residues. The ends lost 2 bases at V and 2 bases at J; junction bases unmatched: 5. CDR1 is SEHNR and CDR2 is FQNEAQ in the germline V gene (reference sequence). CDR3 in DNA: TGTGCCAGCAGCTTATCCGGGACAGATCAAGAGACCCAGTACTTC. Amino acids: CASSLSGTDQETQYF. The full variable domain, its missing parts supplied by reference TRBV7-9 and TRBJ2-5, is DTGVSQNPRHKITKRGQNVTFRCDPISEHNRLYWYRQTLGQGPEFLTYFQNEAQLEKSRLLSDRFSAERPKGSFSTLEIQRTEQGDSAMYLCASSLSGTDQETQYFGPGTRLLVL.

This clonotype has at least ten counts. The V and J genes are TRBV18 and TRBJ2-3; no clear D. Between the trimmed V and J ends, which lost 3 bases and 6 bases, there was a span of 22 bases. The CDR3 has 17 amino acids. Germline CDR1 is KGHSH and CDR2 is LQKENI. CDR3 bases: TGTGCCAGCTCACCGCTAAGCCCCGGCATCTTATCTGATACGCAGTATTTT. Amino acid sequence: CASSPLSPGILSDTQYF.

At least ten counts were recorded for this clonotype. The chain couples TRBV29-1 to TRBJ2-7, with 9 bases lining up with TRBD1. The germline V gene encodes CDR1 SQVTM and CDR2 ANQGSEA. V dropped 7 bases and J dropped 5; count of bases not matched to a gene: 6. The length of the CDR3 is 12 residues. CDR3 in DNA: TGCAGCGCCGGGACAGGGCACCACGAGCAGTACTTC. As protein: CSAGTGHHEQYF.

This clonotype was recorded at least ten times. This chain links TRBV5-1 with TRBJ2-2; no firm D call. The V and J ends lost 4 bases and 0 bases respectively, with 7 bases between them. The CDR3 runs 14 residues. In germline, CDR1 is SGHRS, CDR2 YFSETQ. The CDR3 nucleotides read TGCGCCAGCAGCGTCGAGACGAACACCGGGGAGCTGTTTTTT. Its protein product is CASSVETNTGELFF. Combining the CDR3 with reference TRBV5-1 and TRBJ2-2 gives the whole variable domain KAGVTQTPRYLIKTRGQQVTLSCSPISGHRSVSWYQQTPGQGLQFLFEYFSETQRNKGNFPGRFSGRQFSNSRSEMNVSTLELGDSALYLCASSVETNTGELFFGEGSRLTVL.

This clonotype appeared many times. This chain uses TRBV2 with TRBJ1-6; 7 bases map to TRBD1. Per germline, CDR1 SNHLY and CDR2 FYNNEI. The CDR3 length is 14 residues. The V and J ends lost 4 bases and 7 bases, in that order; junction bases with no gene match: 4. DNA for the CDR3: TGTGCCAGCAGTGCTACGACAGGGAATTCACCCCTCCACTTT. Encoded protein: CASSATTGNSPLHF. The entire variable domain, with the rest obtained from reference TRBV2 and TRBJ1-6, is as follows: EPEVTQTPSHQVTQMGQEVILRCVPISNHLYFYWYRQILGQKVEFLVSFYNNEISEKSEIFDDQFSVERPDGSNFTLKIRSTKLEDSAMYFCASSATTGNSPLHFGNGTRLTVT.

A few counts support this clonotype. The chain couples TRBV2 to TRBJ1-5, with D tentatively TRBD1 (5 bases). The V end was cut by 5 bases, the J end by 1 base, with 9 bases between. The CDR3 totals 14 residues. Germline V gene sequence: CDR1 SNHLY, CDR2 FYNNEI. CDR3 loop: CASSNWGSNQPQHF. CDR3 DNA: TGTGCCAGCAGTAACTGGGGGAGCAATCAGCCCCAGCATTTT.

The genes are TRBV6-1 and TRBJ2-1; 14 bases are shared with TRBD2. Germline V gives CDR1 MNHNS, CDR2 SASEGT. V was pared by 6 bases and J by 10 bases, with 11 bases of the junction left unmatched. The CDR3 extends over 16 amino acids. CDR3 coding DNA: TGTGCCAGCAGCTCGGGGACTAGCGGGAGAGAAAAGGAGCAGTTCTTC. It yields the protein CASSSGTSGREKEQFF.

CDR3 protein: CASSMVPGNDQPQHF. The CDR3 region has the DNA TGTGCCAGTAGTATGGTTCCGGGGAACGATCAGCCCCAGCATTTT. The gene calls are TRBV19 and TRBJ1-5; unclear D gene. V lost 3 bases, J lost 5 bases, and 14 bases lay in between. The CDR3 sequence is 15 residues long. Looked up from germline, CDR1 is LNHDA and CDR2 is SQIVND (reference sequence).

This chain links TRBV28 with TRBJ2-7, with 10 nucleotides matching TRBD2. The J segment lost 4 bases and the V segment lost 6 bases, leaving 3 bases of the junction unmatched. This CDR3 spans 13 amino acids. Per the germline V gene, CDR1 is MDHEN and CDR2 is SYDVKM. CDR3 protein: CASRAGGSYEQYF. CDR3 coding DNA: TGTGCCAGCAGAGCGGGAGGGTCGTACGAGCAGTACTTC.

This clonotype was seen a few times. This chain links TRBV4-1 with TRBJ1-5, with D hard to call. The CDR3 has 14 amino acids. Germline V gene sequence: CDR1 MGHRA, CDR2 YSYEKL. The ends were cut back, 1 base at V and 5 bases at J, with 9 bases in the middle. This CDR3 is CASSQGLLYQPQHF. The CDR3 region has the DNA TGCGCCAGCAGCCAAGGGTTATTATATCAGCCCCAGCATTTT.

In regard to this clonotype: A much larger clonotype is one base distant, so this may be a read error. The chain carries TRBV7-6 and TRBJ2-5; TRBD1 matches at 9 bases. The ends lost 2 bases at V and 5 bases at J; junction bases unmatched: 9. Per the germline V gene, CDR1 is SGHVS and CDR2 is FNYEAQ. The CDR3 spans 16 residues. This chain's CDR3 is CASSLTRDRVFETQYF. CDR3 bases: TGTGCCAGCAGCTTAACCCGGGACAGGGTATTCGAGACCCAGTACTTC.

This clonotype was recorded a few times. The chain joins TRBV30 to TRBJ2-2; D ambiguous. The CDR3 contains 13 residues. V dropped 1 base and J dropped 9 bases, with 12 bases sitting between them. Per the germline V gene, CDR1 is GTSNPN and CDR2 is SVGIG (reference sequence). CDR3 bases: TGTGCCTGGAGTGGCCTAGGGCTCCGGGAGCTGTTTTTT. Amino acids: CAWSGLGLRELFF.

This clonotype was seen a handful of times. The chain employs TRBV7-8 and TRBJ1-5, with D maybe TRBD1 (6 bases). Trimming removed 5 bases from V and 5 bases from J, with 10 bases in between. Germline V gene sequence: CDR1 SGHVS, CDR2 FQNEAQ. This CDR3 region has 13 residues. For the CDR3, the DNA is TGTGCCAGCAGCACCAGGGGAGATCAGCCCCAGCATTTT. Protein product: CASSTRGDQPQHF.

The chain uses TRBV18 and TRBJ2-3; possible D gene TRBD1, 5 bases. The CDR3 totals 15 residues. Trimming removed 6 bases at V and 4 bases at J, with 17 bases between. In germline, CDR1 is KGHSH, CDR2 LQKENI. The CDR3 nucleotides read TGTGCCAGCTCGGCTATGGCAGGGATCGCAGATACGCAGTATTTT. Its translation is CASSAMAGIADTQYF.

This clonotype was detected ten times or more. The chain carries TRBV11-2 and TRBJ2-2; tentatively, D is TRBD1 or TRBD2 (5 bases each). Germline V gives CDR1 SGHAT, CDR2 FQNNGV. The CDR3 contains 15 residues. The V end was cut by 5 bases, the J end by 2 bases, with 12 bases between. CDR3 in amino acids: CASSPGALNTGELFF. The CDR3 nucleotides read TGTGCCAGCAGCCCCGGGGCCTTAAACACCGGGGAGCTGTTTTTT. The variable domain in full, completed from reference TRBV11-2 and TRBJ2-2, reads EAGVAQSPRYKIIEKRQSVAFWCNPISGHATLYWYQQILGQGPKLLIQFQNNGVVDDSQLPKDRFSAERLKGVDSTLKIQPAKLEDSAVYLCASSPGALNTGELFFGEGSRLTVL.

This clonotype was recorded many times. The chain links TRBV3-1 to TRBJ2-1, with 10 bases that match TRBD2. Trimming removed 7 bases from V and 4 bases from J; junction bases left unmatched: 1. Germline CDR1 and CDR2: LGHDT and YNNKEL (reference sequence). This CDR3 comprises 13 residues. The CDR3, as DNA: TGTGCCAGCAAACTAGCGGGGTACAATGAGCAGTTCTTC. Protein sequence: CASKLAGYNEQFF.